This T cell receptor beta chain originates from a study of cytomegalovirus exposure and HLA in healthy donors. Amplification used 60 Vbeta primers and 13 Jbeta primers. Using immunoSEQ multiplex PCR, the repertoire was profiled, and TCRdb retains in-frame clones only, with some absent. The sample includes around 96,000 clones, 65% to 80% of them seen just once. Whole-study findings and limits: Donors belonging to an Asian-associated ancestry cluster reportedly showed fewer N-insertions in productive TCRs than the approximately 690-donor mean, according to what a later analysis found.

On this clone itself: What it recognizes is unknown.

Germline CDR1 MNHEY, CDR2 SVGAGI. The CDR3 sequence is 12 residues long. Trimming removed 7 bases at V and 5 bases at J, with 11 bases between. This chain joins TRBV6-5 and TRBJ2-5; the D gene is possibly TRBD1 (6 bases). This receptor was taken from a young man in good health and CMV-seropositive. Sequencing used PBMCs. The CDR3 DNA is TGTGCCAGCACAGGGGTCGGGGAGACCCAGTACTTC. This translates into CASTGVGETQYF.